Shown below are 27 T cell receptor beta chains from a single sample sequenced in a study of tumor-infiltrating lymphocytes in oesophageal squamous cell carcinoma (TCRdb year 2016). Library generation was performed with PCR. Sequencing was carried out with an Illumina HiSeq 2000. TCRdb's own reprocessing of the public reads used fastp at Q25 and MiXCR and kept productive beta chains. Each record represents a unique CDR3 protein, reported with the most common genes and DNA among its rows. The sample records 20,000 to 25,000 distinct CDR3 sequences, around a third of which are singletons. The biggest ten clones account for over 15% of the sample. Material for sequencing was esophageal tumor tissue. These receptors were taken from a female donor with esophageal squamous cell carcinoma.

A few counts support this clonotype. This chain connects TRBV6-8 to TRBJ2-4; D is undetermined. The better agreement between TRBJ2-5 and the DNA end casts doubt on the J call. This CDR3 contains 16 residues. The germline CDR1 and CDR2 sequences are MNHGY and SAAAGT. The DNA of the CDR3 is TGTGCCAGCAGTCAATGGGCGAACCAGCTCCAAGAGACCCAGTACTTC. Translated, it gives CASSQWANQLQETQYF.

As regards this clonotype: Germline and junction disagree at one end, which may indicate a read error. The rearrangement joins TRBV28 to TRBJ2-5, with D maybe TRBD2 (7 bases). This CDR3 comprises 14 residues. CDR1 is MDHEN and CDR2 is SYDVKM in the germline V gene. CDR3 sequence: CVSTQGGEAREQFF. CDR3 nucleotide sequence: TGTGTCAGCACCCAAGGGGGGGAGGCCCGCGAGCAGTTCTTT.

This clonotype was seen at least ten times. This chain's CDR3 is CASSLTGVNSPLHF. The CDR3 nucleotides read TGTGCCAGCAGCTTGACAGGGGTAAATTCACCCCTCCACTTT. The chain has TRBV5-4 and TRBJ1-6; 7 bases fit TRBD1. The CDR3 is 14 amino acids. Losses at the gene ends were 1 base for V and 7 bases for J; bases not matched to a gene: 2. From germline, CDR1 is SGHNT and CDR2 YYREEE (reference sequence).

The V call is TRBV19, the J call TRBJ2-7; 10 nucleotides match TRBD2. The CDR3 has 19 amino acids. Germline-derived CDR1 and CDR2 are LNHDA and SQIVND (reference sequence). V shed 3 bases and J 3 bases; nucleotides not matched to a gene: 17. The CDR3 region is CASSMGVPSGRGDFYEQYF. The CDR3 nucleotides are TGTGCCAGTAGTATGGGAGTGCCTAGCGGGAGAGGGGACTTCTACGAGCAGTACTTC.

This clonotype was detected many times. The V gene is TRBV5-6, the J gene TRBJ2-7; D may correspond to TRBD1 or TRBD2 (5 bases each). The germline gives CDR1 SGHDT, CDR2 YYEEEE. The CDR3 is made up of 13 amino acids. The germline V and J ends were trimmed by 3 bases and 6 bases, with 13 bases remaining between them. This CDR3 reads CASSSGTTGEQYF. The CDR3 nucleotides are TGTGCCAGCAGCTCGGGGACCACGGGCGAGCAGTACTTC.

By its share, this clonotype is medium-sized. The genes are TRBV19 and TRBJ1-1; 7 positions match TRBD1. Germline V gene lookup returns CDR1 LNHDA and CDR2 SQIVND (reference sequence). The CDR3 totals 13 residues. V lost 5 bases, J lost 1 base, and 1 base stayed unmatched. The CDR3 is CASSRTGNTEAFF. CDR3 bases: TGTGCCAGTAGTCGGACAGGGAACACTGAAGCTTTCTTT.

The V call is TRBV7-6, the J call TRBJ2-3; D unresolved. Trimming removed 3 bases at V and 0 bases at J, with 16 bases between. CDR3 length: 17 residues. Germline-derived CDR1 and CDR2 are SGHVS and FNYEAQ. CDR3 region: CASSFSSDGSSTDTQYF. The CDR3, as DNA: TGTGCCAGCAGCTTTTCTTCGGACGGATCTAGCACAGATACGCAGTATTTT.

This clonotype was observed at least ten times. The V and J genes are TRBV5-1 and TRBJ2-7; TRBD1 matches 9 bases. V trimming: 9 bases; J trimming: 1 base; junction bases outside the gene matches: 8. This CDR3 contains 14 residues. Germline V gene data show CDR1 as SGHRS and CDR2 as YFSETQ. CDR3 amino acids: CATRKGQGSYEQYF. The CDR3 DNA is TGCGCCACCAGAAAGGGACAGGGATCCTACGAGCAGTACTTC.

This clonotype was detected only a few times. J is TRBJ2-4 and V is TRBV10-2, with D hard to call. V was pared by 2 bases and J by 12 bases, with 14 bases between. CDR1 is WSHSY, CDR2 SAAADI, per germline. This CDR3 is 13 amino acids long. CDR3 protein: CASSEGDGLRQYF. The CDR3, as DNA: TGCGCCAGCAGTGAGGGCGATGGGCTCCGTCAGTACTTC.

This chain links TRBV5-1 with TRBJ1-4; D gene uncertain. Trimming took 1 base from V and 2 from J, leaving 9 bases between them. Germline-derived CDR1 and CDR2 are SGHRS and YFSETQ. The CDR3 sequence is 15 residues long. This chain's CDR3 is CASSLQRATNEKLFF. The CDR3, as DNA: TGCGCCAGCAGCTTGCAACGGGCCACTAATGAAAAACTGTTTTTT.

This chain connects TRBV12-5 to TRBJ1-2; TRBD1 agrees at 8 bases. Germline loops: CDR1 LGHNT, CDR2 FRNRAP. Losses at the gene ends were 5 bases for V and 4 bases for J; bases not matched to a gene: 15. The CDR3 runs to 17 residues. The CDR3 protein is CASGRVREQGGSYGYTF. In nucleotides, the CDR3 is TGTGCTAGTGGTCGGGTTCGTGAACAGGGGGGAAGCTATGGCTACACCTTC.

This clonotype was counted many times. This sequence joins TRBV5-1 and TRBJ1-2; D unresolved. Germline V lookup: CDR1 SGHRS, CDR2 YFSETQ. The CDR3 is 11 residues long. V was cut by 0 bases and J by 4 bases, with 1 base left in between. CDR3 nucleotide sequence: TGCGCCAGCAGCTTGGGCTATGGCTACACCTTC. Amino acid sequence: CASSLGYGYTF. Complete variable domain (other parts from reference TRBV5-1 and TRBJ1-2): KAGVTQTPRYLIKTRGQQVTLSCSPISGHRSVSWYQQTPGQGLQFLFEYFSETQRNKGNFPGRFSGRQFSNSRSEMNVSTLELGDSALYLCASSLGYGYTFGSGTRLTVV.

This clonotype was counted once. The V and J genes are TRBV27 and TRBJ1-2; TRBD1 matches 10 bases. In germline, CDR1 is MNHEY, CDR2 SMNVEV (reference sequence). Germline trimming cut 6 bases from V and 4 bases from J; bases unmatched to any gene: 11. The CDR3 runs to 16 residues. CDR3 coding DNA: TGTGCCAGCAGCCTAACCGGGACAGGGGTGAGCTATGGCTACACCTTC. This gives the protein CASSLTGTGVSYGYTF.

The chain recombines TRBV28 with TRBJ2-1; 8 bases fit TRBD1. Germline-derived CDR1 and CDR2 are MDHEN and SYDVKM. V shed 6 bases and J 5 bases; nucleotides not matched to a gene: 9. The CDR3 length is 15 residues. The CDR3 reads CASRIPGQENNEQFF. The CDR3 DNA reads as TGTGCCAGCAGGATACCGGGACAGGAGAACAATGAGCAGTTCTTC.

For this clonotype: Here the CDR3 omits its conserved ending phenylalanine or tryptophan, so a read error is the likely source. The limits of the CDR3 on the DNA are not certain, so only TCRdb's listed CDR3 is given. The rearrangement joins TRBV6-1 to TRBJ2-7; TRBD1 is the table's D call and was not checked against the DNA. Germline V gene data show CDR1 as MNHNS and CDR2 as SASEGT. 15 amino acids form the CDR3, both terminal residues included. CDR3 region: CASSTGSNYGYTFGS.

In regard to this clonotype: This may be a read error, as it is one base from a much larger clone. This rearrangement joins TRBV6-5 to TRBJ2-1, with D possibly TRBD1 on 6 matching bases. The end of the DNA aligns better with TRBJ2-7, so the J call may be wrong. Looked up from germline, CDR1 is MNHEY and CDR2 is SVGAGI. There are 18 residues in the CDR3. This CDR3 is CASRGDTVSWGSYNEQYF. CDR3 DNA sequence: TGTGCCAGCAGGGGGGACACGGTCTCCTGGGGGTCCTACAATGAGCAGTACTTC.

At least ten counts were recorded for this clonotype. This chain joins TRBV28 and TRBJ2-2; D is undetermined. V shed 4 bases and J shed 5 bases, with 8 bases lying between them. The CDR3 totals 13 residues. Germline values: CDR1 MDHEN, CDR2 SYDVKM. In nucleotides, the CDR3 is TGTGCCAGCAGTTCCCTTGGGACCGGGGAGCTGTTTTTT. Translating gives CASSSLGTGELFF. Looking up the rest from reference TRBV28 and TRBJ2-2 gives the full variable domain: DVKVTQSSRYLVKRTGEKVFLECVQDMDHENMFWYRQDPGLGLRLIYFSYDVKMKEKGDIPEGYSVSREKKERFSLILESASTNQTSMYLCASSSLGTGELFFGEGSRLTVL.

As to this clonotype: The junction departs from germline at one end; a sequencing error may be responsible. The chain combines TRBV4-1 with TRBJ2-4; either TRBD1 or TRBD2 may fit D (7 bases each). CDR1 and CDR2 (germline): MGHRA, YSYEKL. CDR3 length: 16 residues. Written as DNA, the CDR3 is TGTGCCAGCAGCCCTCAGGGGGGGAGTCGTTACAATGAGCAGTACTTC. Its translation: CASSPQGGSRYNEQYF.

This clonotype is termed medium-sized (0.01 to 0.1%). The CDR3 loop is CASSLFQGPSYEQYF. CDR3 DNA sequence: TGTGCCAGCAGCTTGTTCCAGGGACCTTCCTACGAGCAGTACTTC. This chain joins TRBV7-8 and TRBJ2-7; perhaps D is TRBD1 or TRBD2 (5 bases each). The CDR3 has 15 amino acids. Trimming shortened V by 3 bases and J by 1 base, and 13 bases separated the two germline ends. Germline V lookup: CDR1 SGHVS, CDR2 FQNEAQ. Complete variable domain (other parts from reference TRBV7-8 and TRBJ2-7): GAGVSQSPRYKVAKRGQDVALRCDPISGHVSLFWYQQALGQGPEFLTYFQNEAQLDKSGLPSDRFFAERPEGSVSTLKIQRTQQEDSAVYLCASSLFQGPSYEQYFGPGTRLTVT.

This clonotype was found a few times. This chain uses TRBV20-1 with TRBJ2-4; 14 nucleotides line up with TRBD2. The DNA matches TRBJ2-7 better at its end, which makes the J call doubtful. This CDR3 spans 13 amino acids. CDR1 and CDR2 from the germline V gene are DFQATT and SNEGSKA (reference sequence). The CDR3 DNA reads as TGCAGTGCGGGACTAGCGGGAGCCGACGAGCAGTACTTC. Encoded protein: CSAGLAGADEQYF.

The table lists this clonotype with many counts. The chain joins TRBV7-9 to TRBJ2-3; the D gene is possibly TRBD2 (5 bases). Germline V gene lookup returns CDR1 SEHNR and CDR2 FQNEAQ (reference sequence). The germline V and J ends were trimmed by 3 bases and 5 bases, with 9 bases remaining between them. The CDR3 runs 13 residues. CDR3 DNA: TGTGCCAGCAGCTTTTTACGGGGAGATACGCAGTATTTT. This encodes CASSFLRGDTQYF.

CDR3: CSGPGAGYTF. The CDR3 nucleotides are TGCAGTGGCCCAGGGGCTGGCTACACCTTC. This chain connects TRBV20-1 to TRBJ2-7; D possibly corresponds to TRBD1 (6 bases). The DNA end is more similar to TRBJ1-2, so the J call may be wrong. CDR1 DFQATT and CDR2 SNEGSKA come from the germline V gene (reference sequence). The CDR3 has 10 residues.

In its sample, this clonotype was seen many times. The chain uses TRBV27 and TRBJ1-2, with 9 nucleotides matching TRBD1. This CDR3 contains 17 residues. The V segment lost 4 bases and the J segment 3 bases; nucleotides outside the gene matches: 12. Germline CDR1 reads MNHEY; CDR2 reads SMNVEV (reference sequence). In DNA, the CDR3 is TGTGCCAGCAGTTCCCTCTATCCCGGGACAGGGTACTATGGCTACACCTTC. Its translation: CASSSLYPGTGYYGYTF.

At least ten counts were recorded for this clonotype. The rearrangement joins TRBV11-1 to TRBJ2-5; the D gene could be TRBD1 or TRBD2 (6 bases each). The ends were cut back, 1 base at V and 5 bases at J, with 11 bases in the middle. This CDR3 contains 14 residues. Germline CDR1 SGHAT, CDR2 FQDESV (reference sequence). CDR3 sequence (DNA): TGTGCCAGCAGCTTAGGGGGGGCTGGGGAGACCCAGTACTTC. It specifies CASSLGGAGETQYF.

This clonotype was observed a handful of times. V gene TRBV7-9 combines with J gene TRBJ2-7; weak D call: TRBD1 (6 bases). Gene TRBJ2-5 matches the end of the DNA better, so the J call may be wrong. The CDR3 covers 19 residues. Germline assignment: CDR1 SEHNR and CDR2 FQNEAQ (reference sequence). CDR3 nucleotide sequence: TGTGCCAGCAGCTTTCTTACGGGTACAGTGGGGGCGTGGAGGGAGACCCAGTACTTC. It encodes CASSFLTGTVGAWRETQYF.

This clonotype was picked up many times. Possible read error: a much larger clone is one base away. This chain connects TRBV7-3 to TRBJ2-1; 7 nucleotides align to TRBD1. Gene TRBJ2-7 matches the end of the DNA better, so the J call may be wrong. The CDR3 is 17 residues long. Germline V gene lookup returns CDR1 SGHTA and CDR2 FQGTGA. CDR3 sequence reads: CASSLRGQVASYNEQYF. CDR3 DNA sequence: TGTGCCAGCAGCTTACGCGGACAGGTAGCATCCTACAATGAGCAGTACTTC.

The gene calls are TRBV5-1 and TRBJ2-3; D perhaps matches TRBD1 (6 bases). The J call is uncertain, as TRBJ2-1 better fits the DNA end. This CDR3 spans 11 amino acids. Germline-derived CDR1 and CDR2 are SGHRS and YFSETQ. CDR3 coding DNA: TGCGCCAGCAGCCTCGGGACAGAGCAGTTCTTC. Translating it yields CASSLGTEQFF.